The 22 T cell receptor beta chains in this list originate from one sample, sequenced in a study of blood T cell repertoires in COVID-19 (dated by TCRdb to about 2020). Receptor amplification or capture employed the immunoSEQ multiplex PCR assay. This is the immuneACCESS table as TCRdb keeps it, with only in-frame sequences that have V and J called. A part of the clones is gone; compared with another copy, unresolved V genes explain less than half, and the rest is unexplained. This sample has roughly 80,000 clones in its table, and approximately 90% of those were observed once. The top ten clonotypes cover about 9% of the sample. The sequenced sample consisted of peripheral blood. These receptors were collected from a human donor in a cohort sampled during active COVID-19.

The CDR3 sequence is CASSYTGDRYNEQFF. For the CDR3, the DNA is TGCGCCAGCAGTTACACAGGGGATCGCTACAATGAGCAGTTCTTC. The chain is built from TRBV5-1 and TRBJ2-1; 7 bases map to TRBD1. The CDR3 has 15 amino acids. In germline, CDR1 is SGHRS, CDR2 YFSETQ. The V segment lost 5 bases and the J segment 3 bases; nucleotides outside the gene matches: 8. The complete variable domain, with remaining parts taken from reference TRBV5-1 and TRBJ2-1, reads KAGVTQTPRYLIKTRGQQVTLSCSPISGHRSVSWYQQTPGQGLQFLFEYFSETQRNKGNFPGRFSGRQFSNSRSEMNVSTLELGDSALYLCASSYTGDRYNEQFFGPGTRLTVL.

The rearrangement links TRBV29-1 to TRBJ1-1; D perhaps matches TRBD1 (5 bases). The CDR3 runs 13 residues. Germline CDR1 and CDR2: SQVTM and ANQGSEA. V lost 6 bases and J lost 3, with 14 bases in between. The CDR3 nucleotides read TGCAGCGTCCGCAGGGATAGGGACACTGAAGCTTTCTTT. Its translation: CSVRRDRDTEAFF.

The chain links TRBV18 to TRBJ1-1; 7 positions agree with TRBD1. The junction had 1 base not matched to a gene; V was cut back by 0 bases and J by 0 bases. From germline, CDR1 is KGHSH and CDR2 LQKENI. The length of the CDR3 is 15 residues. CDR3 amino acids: CASSPPDRLNTEAFF. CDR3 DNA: TGTGCCAGCTCACCACCGGACAGGTTGAACACTGAAGCTTTCTTT.

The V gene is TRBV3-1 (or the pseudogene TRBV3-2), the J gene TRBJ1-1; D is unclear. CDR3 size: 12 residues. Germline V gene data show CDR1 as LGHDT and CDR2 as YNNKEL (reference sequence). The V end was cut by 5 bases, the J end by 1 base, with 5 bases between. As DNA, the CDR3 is TGTGCCAGCAGCTTACAGAACACTGAAGCTTTCTTT. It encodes CASSLQNTEAFF.

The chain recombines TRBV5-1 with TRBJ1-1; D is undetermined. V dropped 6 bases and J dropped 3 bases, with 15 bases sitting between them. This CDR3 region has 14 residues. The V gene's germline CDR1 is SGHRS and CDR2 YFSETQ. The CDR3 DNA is TGCGCCAGCACGGTCGATCCAAGAGACACTGAAGCTTTCTTT. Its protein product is CASTVDPRDTEAFF.

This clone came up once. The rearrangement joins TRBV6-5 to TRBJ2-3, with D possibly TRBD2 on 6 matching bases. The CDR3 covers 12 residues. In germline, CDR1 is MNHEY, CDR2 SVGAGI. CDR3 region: CASHRGTDTQYF. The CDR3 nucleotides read TGTGCTAGCCACCGGGGGACAGATACGCAGTATTTT.

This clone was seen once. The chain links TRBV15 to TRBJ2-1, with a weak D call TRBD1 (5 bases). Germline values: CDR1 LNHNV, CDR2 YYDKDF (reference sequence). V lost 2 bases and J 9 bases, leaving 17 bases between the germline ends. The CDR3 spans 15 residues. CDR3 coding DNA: TGTGCCACCAGCAGATCCACGACAGACTCTCCTGAGCAGTTCTTC. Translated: CATSRSTTDSPEQFF.

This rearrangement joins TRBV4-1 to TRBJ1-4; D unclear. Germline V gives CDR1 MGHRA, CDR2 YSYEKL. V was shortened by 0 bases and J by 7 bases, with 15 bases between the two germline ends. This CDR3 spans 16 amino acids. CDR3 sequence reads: CASSQEISGPREKLFF. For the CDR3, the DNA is TGCGCCAGCAGCCAAGAGATTTCAGGCCCCCGTGAAAAACTGTTTTTT.

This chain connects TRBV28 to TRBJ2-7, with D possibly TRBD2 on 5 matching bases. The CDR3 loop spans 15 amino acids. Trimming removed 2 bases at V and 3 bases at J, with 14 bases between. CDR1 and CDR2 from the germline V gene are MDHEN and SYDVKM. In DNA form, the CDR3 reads TGTGCCAGCAGTTTAGTGGGAGAAGTGCTCTACGAGCAGTACTTC. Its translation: CASSLVGEVLYEQYF.

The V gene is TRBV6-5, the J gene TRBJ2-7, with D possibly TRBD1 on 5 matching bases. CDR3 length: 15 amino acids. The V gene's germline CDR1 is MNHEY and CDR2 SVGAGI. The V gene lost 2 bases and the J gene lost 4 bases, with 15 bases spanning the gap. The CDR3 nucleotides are TGTGCCAGCAGTTACGGGGCAGGGATAAATTACGAGCAGTACTTC. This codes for CASSYGAGINYEQYF.

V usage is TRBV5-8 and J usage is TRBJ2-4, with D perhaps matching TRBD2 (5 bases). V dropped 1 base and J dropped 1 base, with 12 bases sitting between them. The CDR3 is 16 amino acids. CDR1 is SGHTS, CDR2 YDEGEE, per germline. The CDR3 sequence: CASSLYGVKAKNIQYF. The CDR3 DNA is TGTGCCAGCAGCTTGTACGGGGTGAAGGCCAAAAACATTCAGTACTTC.

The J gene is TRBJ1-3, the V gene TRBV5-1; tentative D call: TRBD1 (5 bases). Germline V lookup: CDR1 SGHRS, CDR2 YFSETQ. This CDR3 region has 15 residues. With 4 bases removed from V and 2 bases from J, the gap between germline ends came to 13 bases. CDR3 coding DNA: TGCGCCAGCAGCGTAGGACAACCGGCTGGAAACACCATATATTTT. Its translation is CASSVGQPAGNTIYF.

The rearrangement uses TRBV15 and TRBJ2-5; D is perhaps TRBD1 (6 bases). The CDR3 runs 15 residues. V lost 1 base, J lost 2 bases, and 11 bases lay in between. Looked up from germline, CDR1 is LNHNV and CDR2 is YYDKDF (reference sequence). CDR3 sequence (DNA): TGTGCCACCAGCAGAGCCGGGACAAGACAAGAGACCCAGTACTTC. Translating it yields CATSRAGTRQETQYF.

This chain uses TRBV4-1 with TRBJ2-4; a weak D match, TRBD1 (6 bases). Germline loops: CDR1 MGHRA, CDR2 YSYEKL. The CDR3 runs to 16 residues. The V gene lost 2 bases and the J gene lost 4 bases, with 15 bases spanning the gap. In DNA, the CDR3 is TGCGCCAGCAGCCAAATAGGGGGATTTGGGAAAAACATTCAGTACTTC. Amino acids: CASSQIGGFGKNIQYF.

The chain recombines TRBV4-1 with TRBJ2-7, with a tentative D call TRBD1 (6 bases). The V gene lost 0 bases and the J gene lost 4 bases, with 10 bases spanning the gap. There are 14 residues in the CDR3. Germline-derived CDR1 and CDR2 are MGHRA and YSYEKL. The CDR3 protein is CASSQDGQRYEQYF. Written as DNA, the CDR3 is TGCGCCAGCAGCCAAGATGGACAGAGATACGAGCAGTACTTC.

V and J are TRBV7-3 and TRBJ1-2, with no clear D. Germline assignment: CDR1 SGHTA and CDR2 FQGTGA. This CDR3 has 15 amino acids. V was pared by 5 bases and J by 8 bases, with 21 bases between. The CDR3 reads CASSPRRSRLGGYTF. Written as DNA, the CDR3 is TGTGCCAGCAGCCCCCGGCGGTCCCGCTTAGGCGGCTACACCTTC.

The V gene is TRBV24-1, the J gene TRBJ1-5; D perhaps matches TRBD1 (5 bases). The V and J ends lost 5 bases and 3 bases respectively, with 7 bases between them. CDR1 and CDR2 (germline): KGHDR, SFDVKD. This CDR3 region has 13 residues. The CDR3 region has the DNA TGTGCCACCAGTGCAGGGTACAATCAGCCCCAGCATTTT. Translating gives CATSAGYNQPQHF.

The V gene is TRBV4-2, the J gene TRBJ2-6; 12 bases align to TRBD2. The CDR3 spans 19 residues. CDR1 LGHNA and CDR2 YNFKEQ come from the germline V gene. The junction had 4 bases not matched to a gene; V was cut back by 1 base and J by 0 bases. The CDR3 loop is CASSQGLAGAPSGANVLTF. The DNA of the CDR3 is TGTGCCAGCAGCCAAGGACTAGCGGGAGCTCCCTCTGGGGCCAACGTCCTGACTTTC.

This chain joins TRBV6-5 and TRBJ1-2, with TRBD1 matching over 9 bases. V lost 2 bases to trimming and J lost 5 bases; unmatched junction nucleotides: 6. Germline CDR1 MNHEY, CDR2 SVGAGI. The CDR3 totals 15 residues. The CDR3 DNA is TGTGCCAGCAGTTACCAGGGACAGGGTTCATATGGCTACACCTTC. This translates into CASSYQGQGSYGYTF.

The CDR3 reads CASRGPFWISGSSGNTIYF. In DNA form, the CDR3 reads TGTGCCAGCAGAGGGCCGTTCTGGATCTCTGGGAGCTCTGGAAACACCATATATTTT. The chain uses TRBV27 and TRBJ1-3; the D is unclear. Germline V CDR1 and CDR2: MNHEY, SMNVEV (reference sequence). Trimming took off 6 bases at V and 0 bases at J, with 24 bases between the two ends. The CDR3 totals 19 residues.

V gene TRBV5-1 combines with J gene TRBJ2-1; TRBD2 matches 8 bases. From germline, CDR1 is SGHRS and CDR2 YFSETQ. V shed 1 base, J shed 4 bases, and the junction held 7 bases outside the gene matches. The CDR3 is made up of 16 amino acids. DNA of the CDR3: TGCGCCAGCAGCTTGATGGCTAGCGGGCCTTACAATGAGCAGTTCTTC. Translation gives CASSLMASGPYNEQFF.

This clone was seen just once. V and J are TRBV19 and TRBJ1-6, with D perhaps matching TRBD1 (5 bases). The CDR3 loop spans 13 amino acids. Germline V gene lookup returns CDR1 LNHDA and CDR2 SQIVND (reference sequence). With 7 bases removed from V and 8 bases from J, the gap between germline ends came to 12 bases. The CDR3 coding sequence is TGTGCCAGTACTAGACACAGGTATTCACCCCTCCACTTT. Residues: CASTRHRYSPLHF.